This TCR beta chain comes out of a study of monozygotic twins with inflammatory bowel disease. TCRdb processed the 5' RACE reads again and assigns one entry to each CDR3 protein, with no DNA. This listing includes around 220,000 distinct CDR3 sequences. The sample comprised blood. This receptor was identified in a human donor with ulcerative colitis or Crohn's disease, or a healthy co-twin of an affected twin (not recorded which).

This chain's CDR3 is CARLKLAGGHSSSYNEQFF. This chain links TRBV19 with TRBJ2-1; TCRdb picks TRBD2, but there is no DNA to check that call. This CDR3 has 19 amino acids. The germline CDR1 and CDR2 sequences are LNHDA and SQIVND (reference sequence). Supplemented by reference TRBV19 and TRBJ2-1, the full variable domain reads DGGITQSPKYLFRKEGQNVTLSCEQNLNHDAMYWYRQDPGQGLRLIYYSQIVNDFQKGDIAEGYSVSREKKESFPLTVTSAQKNPTAFYLCARLKLAGGHSSSYNEQFFGPGTRLTVL.